A single sample is the source of the 20 T cell receptor beta chains below, sequenced in a study of T cell repertoires in cytomegalovirus infection. MiXCR, applied by TCRdb to the reads, yields one record per CDR3 protein. Counted here are 250,000 or so distinct CDR3 sequences, about 17% occurring once; the ten biggest clones make up less than 60%. The specimen was CD8+ T cells from PBMCs. The receptors stem from a human donor in good health (CMV status not recorded). Some clones in this sample may be carry-over from other donors' samples.

As for this clonotype: This clone may be a read error of a much larger clone one base away. This chain connects TRBV7-3 to TRBJ2-3; TRBD1 matches at 9 bases. This CDR3 has 14 residues. Per germline, CDR1 SGHTA and CDR2 FQGTGA. J lost 6 bases, V lost 5 bases, and 6 bases had no gene match. The CDR3: CASSPSGTGDTQYF. CDR3 coding DNA: TGTGCCAGCAGCCCCAGCGGGACAGGGGATACGCAGTATTTT.

This clonotype has more than one count but fewer than ten. The J gene is TRBJ2-3, the V gene TRBV10-3; 10 nucleotides align to TRBD2. Trimming removed 5 bases from V and 3 bases from J; junction bases left unmatched: 5. The germline V gene has CDR1 ENHRY and CDR2 SYGVKD. There are 15 residues in the CDR3. DNA for the CDR3: TGTGCCATCAGTCCCGGACTAGCGGCGACAGATACGCAGTATTTT. It is translated as CAISPGLAATDTQYF.

This clonotype turned up a few times. The rearrangement links TRBV2 to TRBJ2-3; 11 positions agree with TRBD2. The V and J ends lost 6 bases and 2 bases, in that order; junction bases with no gene match: 4. The germline gives CDR1 SNHLY, CDR2 FYNNEI. This CDR3 comprises 15 residues. The CDR3 here is CASRPSGGITDTQYF. CDR3 sequence (DNA): TGTGCCAGCAGGCCTAGCGGGGGGATCACAGATACGCAGTATTTT.

This clonotype was counted ten times or more. The chain combines TRBV11-1 with TRBJ2-1; possible D gene TRBD1, 5 bases. The CDR3 covers 14 residues. Germline loops: CDR1 SGHAT, CDR2 FQDESV (reference sequence). Trimming took 5 bases from V and 6 from J, leaving 14 bases between them. This chain's CDR3 is CASSVTGPSNEQFF. CDR3 DNA: TGTGCCAGCAGCGTAACAGGCCCCAGCAATGAGCAGTTCTTC.

This chain uses TRBV5-1 with TRBJ2-7; D is perhaps TRBD1 (5 bases). The V gene lost 4 bases and the J gene lost 3 bases, with 17 bases spanning the gap. The CDR3 length is 15 residues. Germline assignment: CDR1 SGHRS and CDR2 YFSETQ. Here the CDR3 reads CASSMGIGDGYEQYF. In nucleotides, the CDR3 is TGCGCCAGCAGCATGGGGATAGGGGATGGCTACGAGCAGTACTTC.

In regard to this clonotype: This may be a read error, as it is one base from a much larger clone. This sequence joins TRBV7-2 and TRBJ2-2; maybe TRBD2 (6 bases). Trimming shortened V by 7 bases and J by 4 bases, and 16 bases separated the two germline ends. CDR3 size: 15 residues. Germline-derived CDR1 and CDR2 are SGHTA and FQGNSA. This CDR3 is CASNEPGLTTGELFF. In DNA form, the CDR3 reads TGTGCCAGCAATGAGCCGGGACTCACCACCGGGGAGCTGTTTTTT.

This rearrangement joins TRBV20-1 to TRBJ2-1; tentatively, D is TRBD1 (6 bases). The CDR3 spans 12 residues. The ends were cut back, 2 bases at V and 6 bases at J, with 8 bases in the middle. Germline V CDR1 and CDR2: DFQATT, SNEGSKA (reference sequence). CDR3: CSARSRGNEQFF. CDR3 nucleotides: TGCAGTGCTAGATCCAGGGGCAATGAGCAGTTCTTC.

This chain joins TRBV7-8 and TRBJ1-4; D is perhaps TRBD1 (5 bases). This CDR3 is 15 amino acids long. Trimming cost V 4 bases and J 5 bases, with 14 bases left between them. Per germline, CDR1 SGHVS and CDR2 FQNEAQ. Here the CDR3 DNA reads TGTGCCAGCAGCTGGCGGGGGGATAGAAATGAAAAACTGTTTTTT. Translated: CASSWRGDRNEKLFF.

This clonotype was counted between two and nine times. This sequence joins TRBV15 and TRBJ2-1; the D is unclear. Between the trimmed V and J ends, which lost 0 bases and 7 bases, there was a span of 16 bases. The CDR3 has 16 residues. The V gene's germline CDR1 is LNHNV and CDR2 YYDKDF (reference sequence). This CDR3 reads CATSRDRRAKANEQFF. The CDR3 bases are TGTGCCACCAGCAGAGATCGACGAGCTAAGGCGAATGAGCAGTTCTTC.

Concerning this clonotype: A single base separates this from a much larger clone, so it may be a read error. The chain combines TRBV4-1 with TRBJ1-1, with unresolved D. Germline CDR1 reads MGHRA; CDR2 reads YSYEKL. The V end lost 0 bases, the J end lost 0 bases, and 8 bases lay between the germline ends. The CDR3 covers 15 residues. The CDR3 bases are TGCGCCAGCAGCCAAGATGTTGTGTTGAACACTGAAGCTTTCTTT. Translation gives CASSQDVVLNTEAFF.

This chain connects TRBV3-1 to TRBJ1-1; a weak D match, TRBD1 (5 bases). This CDR3 region has 14 residues. CDR1 is LGHDT, CDR2 YNNKEL, per germline (reference sequence). Trimming pared 0 bases from V and 4 bases from J, leaving 9 bases between. The CDR3 nucleotides are TGTGCCAGCAGCCAAGAGGGGGAGGTCACTGAAGCTTTCTTT. Amino acids: CASSQEGEVTEAFF.

This clonotype has ten or more counts. The gene calls are TRBV28 and TRBJ1-5, with D possibly matching TRBD1 (5 bases). Germline CDR1 and CDR2: MDHEN and SYDVKM. The CDR3 contains 16 residues. V lost 10 bases and J lost 2, with 21 bases in between. In DNA form, the CDR3 reads TGTGCCACCACTGGACGAGAGGGGCCGGGCAATCAGCCCCAGCATTTT. Translation gives CATTGREGPGNQPQHF.

The V call is TRBV28, the J call TRBJ1-2, with D unresolved. CDR1 MDHEN and CDR2 SYDVKM come from the germline V gene. There are 13 residues in the CDR3. Trimming removed 6 bases at V and 8 bases at J, with 16 bases between. The DNA for the CDR3 is TGTGCCAGCAGCCAGCCTCAACCGGGGGGCTACACCTTC. Residues: CASSQPQPGGYTF.

This clonotype has just a few counts. The rearrangement uses TRBV9 and TRBJ2-7; 7 nucleotides align to TRBD2. The CDR3 contains 14 residues. The trim removed 0 bases at V and 4 bases at J, leaving 4 bases unmatched. Germline CDR1 reads SGDLS; CDR2 reads YYNGEE. The CDR3 DNA sequence: TGTGCCAGCAGCGTAGGAGGGGAGGGATACGAGCAGTACTTC. Its protein is CASSVGGEGYEQYF.

This chain joins TRBV10-3 and TRBJ1-2, with 8 positions matching TRBD1. The germline gives CDR1 ENHRY, CDR2 SYGVKD. With V trimmed by 2 bases and J by 8 bases, 7 bases remained unmatched. This CDR3 has 14 residues. CDR3 in DNA: TGTGCCATCAGTGAGACTTGGGACAGGAGCGGCTACACCTTC. Its protein product is CAISETWDRSGYTF.

In this sample, this clonotype turned up many times. The CDR3 DNA is TGTGCCAGCACCCCCCCGGGGAACAATGAGCAGTTCTTC. This encodes CASTPPGNNEQFF. This chain joins TRBV6-2 or TRBV6-3 and TRBJ2-1; D may be TRBD2 (5 bases). The germline V and J ends were trimmed by 7 bases and 5 bases, with 12 bases remaining between them. Germline V gene lookup returns CDR1 MNHEY and CDR2 SVGEGT. This CDR3 spans 13 amino acids.

This clonotype came up many times. The chain combines TRBV7-3 with TRBJ2-3; TRBD1 matches at 8 bases. V gave up 5 bases and J gave up 5 bases; unmatched junction bases: 9. Germline CDR1 and CDR2: SGHTA and FQGTGA. The length of the CDR3 is 15 residues. The CDR3 DNA is TGTGCCAGCAGCGCGATCCAGGGGGCAGGAGATACGCAGTATTTT. Amino acids: CASSAIQGAGDTQYF.

The table lists this clonotype with many counts. This rearrangement joins TRBV4-1 to TRBJ1-4, with D uncertain. The ends were cut back, 4 bases at V and 5 bases at J, with 14 bases in the middle. CDR3 length equals 15 residues. Germline-derived CDR1 and CDR2 are MGHRA and YSYEKL. The CDR3 loop is CASSPLDGTNEKLFF. CDR3 bases: TGCGCCAGCAGCCCTCTCGACGGCACAAATGAAAAACTGTTTTTT.

This clonotype was observed a handful of times. CDR3 region: CASSKVMGRWDYEQYF. CDR3 bases: TGTGCCAGCAGCAAAGTAATGGGACGGTGGGACTACGAGCAGTACTTC. V gene TRBV6-1 combines with J gene TRBJ2-7, with D perhaps assigned TRBD1 or TRBD2 (5 bases each). The V gene's germline CDR1 is MNHNS and CDR2 SASEGT. The V gene lost 6 bases and the J gene lost 3 bases, with 21 bases spanning the gap. The CDR3 has 16 amino acids.

This clonotype was counted a few times. V gene TRBV13 combines with J gene TRBJ2-7; TRBD2 agrees at 8 bases. Losses at the gene ends were 8 bases for V and 5 bases for J; bases not matched to a gene: 5. This CDR3 comprises 12 residues. Per germline, CDR1 PRHDT and CDR2 FYEKMQ (reference sequence). The CDR3 here is CASSGGYDEQYF. CDR3 sequence (DNA): TGTGCCAGCTCGGGAGGGTACGACGAGCAGTACTTC.